The sequence of this T cell receptor (beta chain) was determined in a study of cytomegalovirus exposure and HLA in healthy donors. On the study more broadly: A later analysis reported the roughly 120 validation repertoires used the same platform as the roughly 700 first-cohort repertoires.

Germline CDR1 reads LGHNA; CDR2 reads YSLEER. Trimming at V came to 0 bases and at J to 6 bases, leaving 7 bases not matched to a gene. This CDR3 is built from 16 residues. Using immunoSEQ multiplex PCR, the repertoire was profiled, and TCRdb retains in-frame clones only, with some absent. This table has roughly 180,000 clones, about nine tenths appearing once. The receptor comes from a man younger than 40 in good health and CMV-seropositive. The chain employs TRBV4-3 and TRBJ2-3, with TRBD2 matching over 9 bases. Material: PBMCs. CDR3 loop: CASSQDERGVGDTQYF. The CDR3 nucleotides read TGCGCCAGCAGCCAAGACGAGCGGGGGGTGGGGGATACGCAGTATTTT.